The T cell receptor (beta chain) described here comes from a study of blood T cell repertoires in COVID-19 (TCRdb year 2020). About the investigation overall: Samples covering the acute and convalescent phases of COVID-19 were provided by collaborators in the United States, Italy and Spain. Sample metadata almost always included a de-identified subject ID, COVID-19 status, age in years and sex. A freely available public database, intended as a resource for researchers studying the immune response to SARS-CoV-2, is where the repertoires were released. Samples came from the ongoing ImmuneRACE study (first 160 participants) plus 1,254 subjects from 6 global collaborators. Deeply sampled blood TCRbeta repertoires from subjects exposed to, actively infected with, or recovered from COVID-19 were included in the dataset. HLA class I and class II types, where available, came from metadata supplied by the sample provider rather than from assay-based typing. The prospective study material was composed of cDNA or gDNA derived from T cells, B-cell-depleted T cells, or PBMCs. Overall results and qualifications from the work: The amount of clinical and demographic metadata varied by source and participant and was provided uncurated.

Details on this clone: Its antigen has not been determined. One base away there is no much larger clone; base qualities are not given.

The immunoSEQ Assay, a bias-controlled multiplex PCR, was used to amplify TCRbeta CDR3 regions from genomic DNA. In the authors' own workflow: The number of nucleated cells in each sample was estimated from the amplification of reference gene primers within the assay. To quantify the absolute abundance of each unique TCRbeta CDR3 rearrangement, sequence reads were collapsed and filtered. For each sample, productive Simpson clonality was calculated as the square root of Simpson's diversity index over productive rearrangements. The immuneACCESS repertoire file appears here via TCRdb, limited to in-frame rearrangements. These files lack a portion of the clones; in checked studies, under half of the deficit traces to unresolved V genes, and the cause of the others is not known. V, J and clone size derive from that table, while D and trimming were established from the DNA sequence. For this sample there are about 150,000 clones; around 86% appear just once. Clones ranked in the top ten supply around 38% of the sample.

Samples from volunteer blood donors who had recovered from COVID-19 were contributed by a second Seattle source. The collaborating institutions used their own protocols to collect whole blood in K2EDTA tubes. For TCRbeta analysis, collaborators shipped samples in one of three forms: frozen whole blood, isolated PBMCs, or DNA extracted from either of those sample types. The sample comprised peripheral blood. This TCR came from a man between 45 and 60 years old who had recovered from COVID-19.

The nucleotides read TGTGCCAGCAGCCCTAATGAGTACAGGGAAAATGAAAAACTGTTTTTT. Translated, this gives CASSPNEYRENEKLFF. The rearrangement combines TRBV25-1 with TRBJ1-4, with TRBD1 perhaps the D gene, on 6 matching bases. Looking up the germline V gene yields CDR1 MGHDK and CDR2 SYGVNS. V is clipped by 6 bases and J by 5 bases, and the sequence between their germline boundaries is 19 bases long. The CDR3 runs 16 amino acids, cysteine and phenylalanine included. This entry keeps only the CDR3 DNA: 48 bases, framed from base 1.